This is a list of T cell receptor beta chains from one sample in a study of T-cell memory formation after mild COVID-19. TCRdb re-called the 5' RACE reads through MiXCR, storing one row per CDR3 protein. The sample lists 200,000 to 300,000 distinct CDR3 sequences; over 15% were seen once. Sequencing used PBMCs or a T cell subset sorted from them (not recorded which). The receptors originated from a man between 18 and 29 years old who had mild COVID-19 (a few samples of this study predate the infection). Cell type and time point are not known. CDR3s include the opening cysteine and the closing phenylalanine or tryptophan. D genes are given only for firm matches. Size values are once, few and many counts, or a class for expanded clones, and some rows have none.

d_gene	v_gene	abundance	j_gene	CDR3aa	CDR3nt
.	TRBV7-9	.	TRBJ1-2	CASSPGGWRYGYTF	TGTGCCAGCAGCCCCGGGGGATGGCGGTATGGCTACACCTTC
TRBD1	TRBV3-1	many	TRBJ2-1	CASRGTGYNEQFF	TGTGCCAGCAGAGGGACAGGGTACAATGAGCAGTTCTTC
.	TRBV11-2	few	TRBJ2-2	CASSLIRQLNTGELFF	TGTGCCAGCAGCTTAATTCGACAATTGAACACCGGGGAGCTGTTTTTT
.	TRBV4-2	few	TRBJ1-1	CASSAGEGDTEAFF	TGTGCCAGCAGCGCCGGGGAAGGTGACACTGAAGCTTTCTTT
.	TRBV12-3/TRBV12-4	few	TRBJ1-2	CASSLRGGRYGYTF	TGTGCCAGCAGTTTGCGGGGTGGGAGATATGGCTACACCTTC
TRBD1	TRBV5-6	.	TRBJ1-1	CASSLPGGNLATEAFF	TGTGCCAGCAGCTTGCCAGGGGGCAATTTGGCCACTGAAGCTTTCTTT
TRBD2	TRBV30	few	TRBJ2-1	CAWSVGGALDEQFF	TGTGCCTGGAGTGTCGGGGGGGCCCTCGATGAGCAGTTCTTC
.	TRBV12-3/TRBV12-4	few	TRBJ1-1	CASSLGSVTEAFF	TGTGCCAGCAGTTTGGGGTCAGTCACTGAAGCTTTCTTT
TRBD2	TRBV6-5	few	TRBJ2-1	CASSYLSGGGEQFF	TGTGCCAGCAGTTACCTATCGGGAGGGGGTGAGCAGTTCTTC
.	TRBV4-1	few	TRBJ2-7	CASSHLPGGTSYEQYF	TGCGCCAGCAGCCACCTGCCCGGGGGAACCTCCTACGAGCAGTACTTC
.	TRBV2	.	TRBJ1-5	CASSEATVDQPQHF	TGTGCCAGCAGTGAAGCGACGGTGGATCAGCCCCAGCATTTT
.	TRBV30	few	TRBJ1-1	CAWDAGGAAFF	TGTGCCTGGGACGCCGGAGGCGCCGCTTTCTTT
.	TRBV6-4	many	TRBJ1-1	CASSFTEDTEAFF	TGTGCCAGCAGCTTCACGGAGGACACTGAAGCTTTCTTT
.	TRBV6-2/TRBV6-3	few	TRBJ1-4	CASRTPDTPREKLFF	TGTGCCAGTAGGACACCCGACACCCCGCGTGAAAAACTGTTTTTT
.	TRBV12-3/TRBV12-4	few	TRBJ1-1	CASSLSTREAFF	TGTGCCAGCAGTTTATCCACCCGAGAAGCTTTCTTT
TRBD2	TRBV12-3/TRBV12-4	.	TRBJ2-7	CASRIAGGRYEQYF	TGTGCCAGCAGAATTGCGGGGGGGCGCTACGAGCAGTACTTC
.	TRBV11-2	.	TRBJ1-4	CASSLRRLSNEKLFF	TGTGCCAGCTCATTGAGGCGGCTGAGTAATGAAAAACTGTTTTTT
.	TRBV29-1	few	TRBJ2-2	CSVDDTGLGLDGELFF	TGCAGCGTTGATGACACAGGGTTGGGCTTGGACGGGGAGCTGTTTTTT
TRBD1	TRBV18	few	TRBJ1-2	CASSPTSRTGSKSHGYTF	TGTGCCAGCTCACCTACCAGTAGGACAGGTTCGAAGTCTCATGGCTACACCTTC
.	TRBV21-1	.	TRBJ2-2	CASIQTGGPLGELFF	TGTGCCAGCATCCAGACAGGGGGGCCGCTCGGGGAGCTGTTTTTT
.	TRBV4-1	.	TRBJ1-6	CASSQDPGETSPLHF	TGCGCCAGCAGCCAAGATCCCGGAGAAACCTCACCCCTCCACTTT
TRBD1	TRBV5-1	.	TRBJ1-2	CASSSGQGTGYTF	TGCGCCAGCAGCAGCGGACAGGGGACTGGCTACACCTTC